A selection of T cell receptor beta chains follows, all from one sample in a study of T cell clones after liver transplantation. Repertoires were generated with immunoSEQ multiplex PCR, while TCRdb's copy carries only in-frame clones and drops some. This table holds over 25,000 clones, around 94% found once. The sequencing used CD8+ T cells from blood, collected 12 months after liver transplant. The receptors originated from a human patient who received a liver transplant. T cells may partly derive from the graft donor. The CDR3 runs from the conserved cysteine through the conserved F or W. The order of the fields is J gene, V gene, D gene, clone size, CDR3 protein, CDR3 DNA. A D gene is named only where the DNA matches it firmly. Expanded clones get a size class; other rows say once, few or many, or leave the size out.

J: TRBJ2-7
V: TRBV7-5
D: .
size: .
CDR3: CVRSPATVAYEQYF
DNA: TGTGTCAGAAGCCCAGCAACGGTGGCCTACGAGCAGTACTTC

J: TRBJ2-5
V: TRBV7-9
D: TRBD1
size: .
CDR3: CASSLTQGPRGETQYF
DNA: TGTGCCAGCAGCTTAACACAGGGGCCCCGCGGGGAGACCCAGTACTTC

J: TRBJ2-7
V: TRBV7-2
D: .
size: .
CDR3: CASSLGQTHYEQYF
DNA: TGTGCCAGCAGCTTAGGGCAAACCCACTACGAGCAGTACTTC

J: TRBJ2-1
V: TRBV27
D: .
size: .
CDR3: CASSFSLGEFTSEQFF
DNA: TGTGCCAGCAGTTTCTCCTTGGGGGAGTTCACGTCTGAGCAGTTCTTC

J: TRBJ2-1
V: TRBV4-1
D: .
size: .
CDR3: CASSQEYEQFF
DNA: TGCGCCAGCAGCCAGGAGTATGAGCAGTTCTTC

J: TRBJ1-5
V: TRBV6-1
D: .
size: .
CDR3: CASSERHNSNQPQHF
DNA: TGTGCCAGCAGTGAACGGCATAATAGCAATCAGCCCCAGCATTTT

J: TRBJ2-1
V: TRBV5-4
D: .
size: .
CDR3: CASTLDGTKGEQFF
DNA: TGTGCCAGCACCCTAGACGGGACAAAGGGTGAGCAGTTCTTC

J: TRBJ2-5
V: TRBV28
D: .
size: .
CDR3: CASSSPAGIQETQYF
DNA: TGTGCCAGCAGTTCCCCGGCGGGGATCCAAGAGACCCAGTACTTC

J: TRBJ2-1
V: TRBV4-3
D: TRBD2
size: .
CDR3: CASSPGTSGSPSYNEQFF
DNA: TGCGCCAGCAGCCCAGGGACTAGCGGATCACCTTCCTACAATGAGCAGTTCTTC

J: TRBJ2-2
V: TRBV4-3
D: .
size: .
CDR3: CASSQDWSNTGELFF
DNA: TGCGCCAGCAGCCAAGATTGGAGCAACACCGGGGAGCTGTTTTTT

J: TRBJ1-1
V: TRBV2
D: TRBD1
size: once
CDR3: CASSDVEGANTEAFF
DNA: TGTGCCAGCAGTGACGTGGAGGGGGCGAACACTGAAGCTTTCTTT

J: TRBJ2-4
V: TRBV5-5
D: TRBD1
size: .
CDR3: CASSLRAGGDYLAKNIQYF
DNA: TGTGCCAGCAGCTTGCGGGCAGGGGGAGACTATTTAGCCAAAAACATTCAGTACTTC

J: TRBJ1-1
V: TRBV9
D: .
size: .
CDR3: CASSVASTGNTEAFF
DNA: TGTGCCAGCAGCGTAGCTTCTACTGGAAACACTGAAGCTTTCTTT

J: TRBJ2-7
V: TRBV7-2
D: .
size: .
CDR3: CASSLRPAYEQYF
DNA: TGTGCCAGCAGCTTACGCCCCGCCTACGAGCAGTACTTC

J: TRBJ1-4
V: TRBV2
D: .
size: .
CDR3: CASKGGLVEELFF
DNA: TGTGCCAGCAAGGGGGGCTTGGTTGAGGAACTGTTTTTT

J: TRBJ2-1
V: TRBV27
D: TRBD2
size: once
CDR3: CASSFNAGVEQFF
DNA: TGTGCCAGCAGTTTTAACGCGGGGGTTGAGCAGTTCTTC

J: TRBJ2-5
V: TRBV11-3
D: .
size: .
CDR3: CASSLEARERETQYF
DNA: TGTGCCAGCAGCTTAGAGGCGAGGGAGCGAGAGACCCAGTACTTC

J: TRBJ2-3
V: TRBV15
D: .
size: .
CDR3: CATRASSTDTQYF
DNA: TGTGCCACCCGGGCGTCTAGCACAGATACGCAGTATTTT

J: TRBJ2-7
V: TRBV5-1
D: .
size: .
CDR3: CASSRGAYEQYF
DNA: TGCGCCAGCAGCAGAGGGGCCTACGAGCAGTACTTC

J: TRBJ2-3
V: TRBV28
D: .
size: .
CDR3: CASSPFDGSTDTQYF
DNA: TGTGCCAGCAGCCCTTTTGACGGGAGCACAGATACGCAGTATTTT